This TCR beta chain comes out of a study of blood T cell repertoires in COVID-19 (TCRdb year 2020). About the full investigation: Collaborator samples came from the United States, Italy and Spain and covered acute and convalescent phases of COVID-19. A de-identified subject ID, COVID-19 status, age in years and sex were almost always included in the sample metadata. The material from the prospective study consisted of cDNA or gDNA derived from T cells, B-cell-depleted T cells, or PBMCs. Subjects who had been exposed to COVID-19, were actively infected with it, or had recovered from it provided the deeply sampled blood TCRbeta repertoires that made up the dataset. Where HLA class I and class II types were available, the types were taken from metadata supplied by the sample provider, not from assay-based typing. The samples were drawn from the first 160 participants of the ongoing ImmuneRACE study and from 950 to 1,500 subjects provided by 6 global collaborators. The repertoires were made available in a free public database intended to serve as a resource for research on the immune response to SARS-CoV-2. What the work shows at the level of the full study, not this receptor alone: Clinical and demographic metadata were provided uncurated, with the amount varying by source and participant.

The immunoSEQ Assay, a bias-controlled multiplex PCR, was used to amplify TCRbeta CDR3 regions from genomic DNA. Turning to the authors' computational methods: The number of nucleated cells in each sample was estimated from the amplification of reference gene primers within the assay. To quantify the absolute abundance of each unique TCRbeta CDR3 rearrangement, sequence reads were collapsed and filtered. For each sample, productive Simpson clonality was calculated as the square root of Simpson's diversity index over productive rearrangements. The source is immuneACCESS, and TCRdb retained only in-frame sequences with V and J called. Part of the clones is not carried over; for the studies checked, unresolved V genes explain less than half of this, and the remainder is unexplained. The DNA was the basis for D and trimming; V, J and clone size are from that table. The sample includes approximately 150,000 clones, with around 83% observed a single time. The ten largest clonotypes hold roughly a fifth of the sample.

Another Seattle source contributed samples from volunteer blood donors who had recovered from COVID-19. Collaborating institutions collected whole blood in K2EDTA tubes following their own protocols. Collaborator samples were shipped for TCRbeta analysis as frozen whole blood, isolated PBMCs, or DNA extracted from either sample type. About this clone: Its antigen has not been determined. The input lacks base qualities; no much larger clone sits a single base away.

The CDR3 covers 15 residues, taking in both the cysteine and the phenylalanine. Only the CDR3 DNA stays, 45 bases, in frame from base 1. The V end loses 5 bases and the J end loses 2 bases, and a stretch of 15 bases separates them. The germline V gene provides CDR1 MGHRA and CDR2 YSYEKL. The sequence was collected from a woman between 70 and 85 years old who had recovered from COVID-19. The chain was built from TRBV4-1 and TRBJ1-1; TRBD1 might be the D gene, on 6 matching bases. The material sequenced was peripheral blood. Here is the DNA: TGCGCCAGCAGCTTGCGGGGGGCCCCCAACACTGAAGCTTTCTTT. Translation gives CASSLRGAPNTEAFF.